The rows below give T cell receptor beta chains drawn from one sample of a study of T cell repertoires in breast cancer. Using its own MiXCR run on the emulsion pairing reads, TCRdb lists one record per CDR3 protein. The table has tens of thousands of distinct CDR3 sequences, 45% to 55% seen once. What was sequenced was CD8+ T cells. Receptors were obtained from a pool of human donors with breast cancer or a healthy control (not recorded which). CDR3s include the opening cysteine and the closing phenylalanine or tryptophan. D genes are given only for firm matches. Only some rows state a clone size, as once, few, many or a class for expanded clones.

NA NA TRBJ1-5 TRBV9 CASSAPDSDNQPQHF TGTGCCAGCAGCGCCCCAGACAGCGACAATCAGCCCCAGCATTTT
NA TRBD2 TRBJ2-7 TRBV11-2 CASTQTSGSYEQYF TGTGCCAGCACCCAGACTAGCGGCTCCTACGAGCAGTACTTC
NA NA TRBJ1-2 TRBV4-1 CASSQGTNTGNYGYTF TGCGCCAGCAGCCAAGGTACTAACACAGGGAACTATGGCTACACCTTC
NA NA TRBJ1-1 TRBV5-4 CASSPRTGGRNTEAFF TGTGCCAGCAGCCCTAGAACGGGAGGGCGGAACACTGAAGCTTTCTTT
NA NA TRBJ1-2 TRBV6-1 CASRTTGDVYGYTF TGTGCCAGCAGAACCACAGGAGACGTCTATGGCTACACCTTC
NA TRBD2 TRBJ2-3 TRBV4-2 CASSQMGTTDLQYF TGTGCCAGCAGCCAAATGGGGACTACCGACTTGCAGTATTTT
few NA TRBJ1-5 TRBV4-1 CASSPWTETNQPQHF TGCGCCAGCAGCCCATGGACGGAAACCAATCAGCCCCAGCATTTT
many TRBD1 TRBJ2-2 TRBV15 CATSSPVGQANTGELFF TGTGCCACCAGCAGTCCGGTGGGACAGGCGAACACCGGGGAGCTGTTTTTT
NA TRBD1 TRBJ2-5 TRBV15 CATSWSYFGQEEETQYF TGTGCCACCAGCTGGTCTTATTTCGGACAGGAGGAAGAGACCCAGTACTTC
NA TRBD2 TRBJ2-1 TRBV6-1 CASSGGSFYNEQFF TGTGCCAGCAGTGGCGGGAGCTTCTACAATGAGCAGTTCTTC
NA TRBD2 TRBJ2-3 TRBV27 CASSLSGTSGATDTQYF TGTGCCAGCAGTTTATCTGGGACTAGCGGGGCCACAGATACGCAGTATTTT
NA NA TRBJ1-1 TRBV19 CASQAGIEAFF TGTGCCAGCCAGGCGGGGATTGAAGCTTTCTTT
NA NA TRBJ1-2 TRBV5-1 CASSLVNREGYTF TGCGCCAGCAGCTTGGTAAACAGAGAAGGCTACACCTTC
few NA TRBJ2-5 TRBV12-5 CASGLQGAQETQYF TGTGCTAGTGGTCTACAGGGAGCTCAAGAGACCCAGTACTTC
NA NA TRBJ2-7 TRBV25-1 CASSGSPGTAYYGQYF TGTGCCAGCAGCGGCTCTCCCGGGACGGCCTATTACGGGCAGTACTTC
many NA TRBJ1-2 TRBV6-6 CASSYSKDLNYGYTF TGTGCCAGCAGTTACTCGAAGGACCTAAACTATGGCTACACCTTC
NA NA TRBJ2-5 TRBV7-3 CASSPFQRVGVSQETQYF TGTGCCAGCAGCCCTTTTCAGCGGGTGGGGGTTTCACAAGAGACCCAGTACTTC
NA TRBD1 TRBJ1-2 TRBV7-2 CASSFTETGGVLYGYTF TGTGCCAGCAGCTTTACCGAGACAGGGGGCGTCCTCTATGGCTACACCTTC